The 20 T cell receptor beta chains in this list originate from one sample, sequenced in a study of blood T cells in healthy people across ages. Primers used in a second PCR of roughly 6 to 11 cycles were a sample-barcoded 5' primer and a J-beta primer mix. TCRdb analysed the 5' RACE reads with MiXCR anew, one entry per CDR3 protein. The top ten clones hold roughly 14% of a sample with around 1,100,000 distinct CDR3 sequences, approximately 38% of them seen once. The sequencing input was blood. These receptors were obtained from a man aged 18 to 30 in good health.

The chain joins TRBV12-3 or TRBV12-4 to TRBJ2-7, with D possibly called TRBD1 or TRBD2 (5 bases each). The CDR3 loop spans 16 amino acids. V was trimmed by 5 bases and J by 7 bases, leaving 24 bases between them. The CDR3 is CASSAIGDGNYNEQYF. For the CDR3, the DNA is TGTGCCAGCAGTGCGATTGGGGACGGTAACTACAATGAGCAGTACTTC.

This sequence joins TRBV5-4 and TRBJ2-7; D perhaps matches TRBD1 (5 bases). Trimming removed 6 bases at V and 0 bases at J, with 13 bases between. The germline V gene has CDR1 SGHNT and CDR2 YYREEE (reference sequence). The CDR3 loop spans 14 amino acids. CDR3 loop: CASTLQGSSYEQYF. The CDR3 nucleotides are TGTGCCAGCACCCTTCAGGGTTCCTCCTACGAGCAGTACTTC.

In its sample, this clonotype was seen a few times. The chain employs TRBV10-3 and TRBJ2-2; 10 bases are shared with TRBD2. CDR3 length: 19 residues. The ends lost 2 bases at V and 0 bases at J; junction bases unmatched: 9. Germline CDR1 is ENHRY and CDR2 is SYGVKD. DNA for the CDR3: TGTGCCATCAGTGAGCCCAGGACTAGCGGCCTGACGAACACCGGGGAGCTGTTTTTT. Translation gives CAISEPRTSGLTNTGELFF.

This clonotype showed up many times. This chain connects TRBV5-6 to TRBJ1-2; no reliable D call. Germline CDR1 reads SGHDT; CDR2 reads YYEEEE. Trimming pared 0 bases from V and 9 bases from J, leaving 9 bases between. The CDR3 spans 12 residues. This chain's CDR3 is CASSLDGSSYTF. The CDR3 nucleotides read TGTGCCAGCAGCTTGGATGGTAGCAGCTACACCTTC.

The CDR3 spells CATRSSGGMNEQFF. CDR3 sequence (DNA): TGCGCCACCCGCTCTAGCGGGGGTATGAATGAGCAGTTCTTC. This sequence joins TRBV5-1 and TRBJ2-1, with 10 nucleotides matching TRBD2. Germline CDR1 reads SGHRS; CDR2 reads YFSETQ. This CDR3 is 14 amino acids long. V lost 9 bases to trimming and J lost 7 bases; unmatched junction nucleotides: 10.

The J gene is TRBJ2-1, the V gene TRBV7-8; 7 nucleotides match TRBD1. CDR3 size: 15 residues. Germline V lookup: CDR1 SGHVS, CDR2 FQNEAQ. After removal of 1 base from V and 4 bases from J, the junction contained 4 bases not matched to a gene. CDR3 sequence reads: CASSLVGTAYNEQFF. In DNA form, the CDR3 reads TGTGCCAGCAGCTTAGTGGGGACAGCTTACAATGAGCAGTTCTTC. Based on the CDR3 plus reference TRBV7-8 and TRBJ2-1, the full variable domain is GAGVSQSPRYKVAKRGQDVALRCDPISGHVSLFWYQQALGQGPEFLTYFQNEAQLDKSGLPSDRFFAERPEGSVSTLKIQRTQQEDSAVYLCASSLVGTAYNEQFFGPGTRLTVL.

This clonotype has a count of ten or more. V is TRBV7-2 and J is TRBJ1-6, with TRBD1 as a possible D gene (6 bases). Trimming removed 5 bases at V and 6 bases at J, with 17 bases between. CDR1 and CDR2 (germline): SGHTA, FQGNSA. The CDR3 totals 16 residues. This chain's CDR3 is CASSDPDRSFNSPLHF. In DNA form, the CDR3 reads TGTGCCAGCAGCGATCCGGACAGATCTTTTAATTCACCCCTCCACTTT.

On this clonotype: Sequence at one end of the junction differs from germline and may be a read error. The chain combines TRBV6-1 with TRBJ2-1, with D unresolved. This CDR3 region has 13 residues. Germline V gene data show CDR1 as MNHNS and CDR2 as SASEGT. The CDR3 loop reads CAGSRSLNTEAFF. The DNA for the CDR3 is TGTGCCGGCAGTCGGTCCCTGAACACTGAAGCTTTCTTC.

The chain combines TRBV2 with TRBJ2-3; D perhaps matches TRBD1 (5 bases). V lost 2 bases, J lost 8 bases, and 5 bases lay in between. Germline V lookup: CDR1 SNHLY, CDR2 FYNNEI. The CDR3 length is 11 residues. CDR3 amino acids: CASSERGTQYF. The DNA for the CDR3 is TGTGCCAGCAGTGAAAGGGGTACGCAGTATTTT.

This sequence joins TRBV9 and TRBJ1-1, with D uncertain. Trimming cost V 4 bases and J 6 bases, with 16 bases left between them. The germline gives CDR1 SGDLS, CDR2 YYNGEE. The CDR3 runs to 14 residues. The chain's CDR3 is CASSPRASSPEAFF. CDR3 DNA: TGTGCCAGCAGCCCTCGGGCCTCTAGCCCTGAAGCTTTCTTT.

The chain is built from TRBV2 and TRBJ1-4, with 7 bases fitting TRBD1. Per the germline V gene, CDR1 is SNHLY and CDR2 is FYNNEI. The CDR3 runs 14 residues. The V and J ends lost 5 bases and 8 bases, in that order; junction bases with no gene match: 8. The CDR3 loop reads CASSSDRSSEKLFF. CDR3 DNA: TGTGCCAGCAGTTCGGACAGGTCATCAGAAAAACTGTTTTTT.

The chain joins TRBV4-3 to TRBJ2-1; 9 bases are a match to TRBD2. Judging by the DNA end, TRBJ2-7 fits better; the J call may be wrong. Germline V gene sequence: CDR1 LGHNA, CDR2 YSLEER. This CDR3 is built from 15 residues. DNA for the CDR3: TGCGCCAGCAGCCGCGGACTAGCGCTCTACAATGAGCAGTACTTC. It codes for CASSRGLALYNEQYF.

This chain joins TRBV3-1 and TRBJ1-5; TRBD1 matches at 10 bases. The germline V gene encodes CDR1 LGHDT and CDR2 YNNKEL (reference sequence). This CDR3 has 15 amino acids. Trimming at V came to 3 bases and at J to 5 bases, leaving 4 bases not matched to a gene. The CDR3 is CASSQSGTGDQPQHF. In DNA, the CDR3 is TGTGCCAGCAGCCAGTCCGGGACAGGGGATCAGCCCCAGCATTTT.

With respect to this clonotype: One junction end does not reproduce the germline sequence, and a read error may be involved. The gene calls are TRBV7-2 and TRBJ1-1; D is uncertain. Germline CDR1 SGHTA, CDR2 FQGNSA. The CDR3 totals 14 residues. Here the CDR3 reads CASRLGGRPTEAFF. The CDR3 bases are TGTGCCAGCAGGTTAGGAGGGAGGCCGACTGAAGCTTTCTTT.

The chain has TRBV20-1 and TRBJ2-3; 9 bases line up with TRBD1. Losses at the gene ends were 2 bases for V and 5 bases for J; bases not matched to a gene: 8. In germline, CDR1 is DFQATT, CDR2 SNEGSKA (reference sequence). The CDR3 length is 15 residues. The CDR3 nucleotides read TGCAGTGCTAGACCGGGACAGGGTTTTATAGATACGCAGTATTTT. This codes for CSARPGQGFIDTQYF.

The CDR3 loop is CASSYLPIQMNTEAFF. The CDR3 DNA reads as TGTGCCAGCAGTTACTTGCCTATCCAGATGAACACTGAAGCTTTCTTT. The chain couples TRBV6-5 to TRBJ1-1; D is unclear. CDR1 and CDR2 (germline): MNHEY, SVGAGI. There are 16 residues in the CDR3. The V end lost 1 base, the J end lost 0 bases, and 12 bases lay between the germline ends.

The chain carries TRBV6-5 and TRBJ2-7; TRBD1 agrees at 8 bases. This CDR3 has 14 amino acids. Unmatched junction bases numbered 11, after V lost 7 bases and J lost 6 bases. Germline CDR1 MNHEY, CDR2 SVGAGI. CDR3 in amino acids: CASKNPGGAGEQYF. DNA for the CDR3: TGTGCCAGCAAAAACCCAGGGGGCGCGGGCGAGCAGTACTTC.

The chain links TRBV12-3 or TRBV12-4 to TRBJ1-5; 9 bases are shared with TRBD1. The V gene end was trimmed by 6 bases and the J gene end by 6 bases; junction bases not matched to a gene: 9. The CDR3 spans 15 residues. The chain's CDR3 is CASRQTGGMGQPQHF. Written as DNA, the CDR3 is TGTGCCAGCAGACAGACAGGGGGAATGGGTCAGCCCCAGCATTTT.

This clonotype was seen a handful of times. A junction boundary mismatches the germline segment, possibly from a read error. The chain combines TRBV9 with TRBJ2-5, with D possibly matching TRBD1 (6 bases). Germline loops: CDR1 SGDLS, CDR2 YYNGEE. The CDR3 length is 15 residues. In nucleotides, the CDR3 is TGTGCCAGCAGTGTAGTGGGGGCCCAACAAGAGACCCAGTACTTC. Protein sequence: CASSVVGAQQETQYF. Using reference TRBV9 and TRBJ2-5 for the parts outside the CDR3, the full variable domain is DSGVTQTPKHLITATGQRVTLRCSPRSGDLSVYWYQQSLDQGLQFLIQYYNGEERAKGNILERFSAQQFPDLHSELNLSSLELGDSALYFCASSVVGAQQETQYFGPGTRLLVL.

This rearrangement joins TRBV7-2 to TRBJ2-3; D is undetermined. Per germline, CDR1 SGHTA and CDR2 FQGNSA. The V end lost 5 bases, the J end lost 3 bases, and 9 bases lay between the germline ends. The CDR3 is 13 residues long. The CDR3 coding sequence is TGTGCCAGCAGCGTCGTCAATACAGATACGCAGTATTTT. This gives the protein CASSVVNTDTQYF.